These 21 T cell receptor beta chains came from one sample sequenced in a study of OX40 agonist ivuxolimab in advanced cancers. The protocol was immunoSEQ multiplex PCR, while the TCRdb copy is restricted to in-frame clones and leaves out a portion. The repertoire holds 16,000 or so clones, with less than 90% as singletons. The sample in question was CD4+ or CD8+ T cells sorted from blood, obtained in a trial of the OX40 agonist ivuxolimab. These receptors came from an adult with an advanced solid tumor such as melanoma, head and neck, liver or kidney cancer.

The V call is TRBV6-6, the J call TRBJ1-1; possible D gene TRBD1, 6 bases. V was pared by 10 bases and J by 1 base, with 13 bases between. The germline gives CDR1 MNHNY, CDR2 SVGAGI (reference sequence). The CDR3 runs 13 residues. CDR3 sequence reads: CAITIGGNTEAFF. DNA of the CDR3: TGTGCCATAACCATAGGGGGGAACACTGAAGCTTTCTTT.

The rearrangement links TRBV5-4 to TRBJ2-3; D uncertain. The CDR3 extends over 13 amino acids. The V and J ends lost 0 bases and 1 base respectively, with 3 bases between them. Per germline, CDR1 SGHNT and CDR2 YYREEE (reference sequence). The CDR3: CASSLAGTDTQYF. The CDR3 bases are TGTGCCAGCAGCTTGGCCGGCACAGATACGCAGTATTTT.

The J gene is TRBJ2-7, the V gene TRBV5-6, with a possible D match to TRBD1 (6 bases). CDR3 length equals 15 residues. V was shortened by 2 bases and J by 3 bases, with 15 bases between the two germline ends. Germline CDR1 SGHDT, CDR2 YYEEEE. The DNA for the CDR3 is TGTGCCAGCAGCTTATCCCGAGGGGACAACTACGAGCAGTACTTC. Amino acid sequence: CASSLSRGDNYEQYF.

The chain employs TRBV18 and TRBJ1-4; no firm D call. The germline V gene encodes CDR1 KGHSH and CDR2 LQKENI. The ends were cut back, 5 bases at V and 7 bases at J, with 17 bases in the middle. This CDR3 is 15 amino acids long. The CDR3 loop is CASSGNRASFEKLFF. The CDR3 nucleotides are TGTGCCAGCTCAGGCAACCGGGCCTCCTTTGAAAAACTGTTTTTT.

This chain links TRBV15 with TRBJ1-4; D not certain. From germline, CDR1 is LNHNV and CDR2 YYDKDF (reference sequence). The CDR3 is 16 residues long. V was shortened by 3 bases and J by 0 bases, with 11 bases between the two germline ends. The CDR3 coding sequence is TGTGCCACCAGCAGGGACCCTCATGCAACTAATGAAAAACTGTTTTTT. It specifies CATSRDPHATNEKLFF.

The rearrangement joins TRBV5-8 to TRBJ1-4, with D tentatively TRBD1 (5 bases). CDR1 is SGHTS and CDR2 is YDEGEE in the germline V gene. The V gene lost 2 bases and the J gene lost 2 bases, with 13 bases spanning the gap. CDR3 size: 16 residues. CDR3 coding DNA: TGTGCCAGCAGCTTCCGCCGGGCAGGGACTAATGAAAAACTGTTTTTT. Amino acid sequence: CASSFRRAGTNEKLFF.

This clone was counted only a few times. The V gene is TRBV7-9, the J gene TRBJ2-7; 7 bases are shared with TRBD1. Germline values: CDR1 SEHNR, CDR2 FQNEAQ (reference sequence). Losses at the gene ends were 3 bases for V and 0 bases for J; bases not matched to a gene: 2. The CDR3 loop spans 14 amino acids. CDR3 DNA: TGTGCCAGCAGCTTGGGGGACAGCTCCTACGAGCAGTACTTC. As protein: CASSLGDSSYEQYF.

The chain recombines TRBV5-6 with TRBJ1-6, with 8 bases matching TRBD1. This CDR3 has 16 residues. Germline assignment: CDR1 SGHDT and CDR2 YYEEEE. J was trimmed by 1 base and V by 3 bases; bases with no gene match: 3. CDR3 loop: CASSYRGISYNSPLHF. In nucleotides, the CDR3 is TGTGCCAGCAGCTACAGGGGGATTTCCTATAATTCACCCCTCCACTTT.

The chain has TRBV10-3 and TRBJ2-3; D remains ambiguous. The ends were cut back, 3 bases at V and 2 bases at J, with 9 bases in the middle. Germline V CDR1 and CDR2: ENHRY, SYGVKD. This CDR3 comprises 14 residues. The CDR3 DNA is TGTGCCATCAGTGAAAGAAGGAACACAGATACGCAGTATTTT. It is translated as CAISERRNTDTQYF.

The J gene is TRBJ1-4, the V gene TRBV7-9; 8 nucleotides agree with TRBD1. This CDR3 contains 17 residues. Germline trimming cut 5 bases from V and 0 bases from J; bases unmatched to any gene: 8. In germline, CDR1 is SEHNR, CDR2 FQNEAQ (reference sequence). In nucleotides, the CDR3 is TGTGCCAGCAGCCGGGACAGGATACCCTCAACTAATGAAAAACTGTTTTTT. This codes for CASSRDRIPSTNEKLFF.

The chain links TRBV7-9 to TRBJ2-7, with 13 nucleotides matching TRBD2. V was clipped by 4 bases and J by 5 bases; unmatched bases: 5. The CDR3 covers 15 residues. Germline CDR1 is SEHNR and CDR2 is FQNEAQ (reference sequence). The CDR3 sequence is CASSSEGLAGNEQYF. The CDR3 bases are TGTGCCAGCAGCTCTGAGGGACTAGCGGGAAACGAGCAGTACTTC.

The gene calls are TRBV27 and TRBJ2-3; D not resolved. Germline V lookup: CDR1 MNHEY, CDR2 SMNVEV (reference sequence). The CDR3 is 14 amino acids. The germline V and J ends were trimmed by 3 bases and 0 bases, with 7 bases remaining between them. This CDR3 reads CASSFTTSTDTQYF. CDR3 DNA: TGTGCCAGCAGTTTTACGACTAGCACAGATACGCAGTATTTT.

The chain has TRBV4-2 and TRBJ2-1; D tentatively fits TRBD1 or TRBD2 (5 bases each). There are 16 residues in the CDR3. The germline gives CDR1 LGHNA, CDR2 YNFKEQ. Trimming took off 4 bases at V and 0 bases at J, with 13 bases between the two ends. The CDR3 loop reads CASSPEGRSSYNEQFF. Written as DNA, the CDR3 is TGTGCCAGCAGCCCCGAGGGGAGAAGCTCCTACAATGAGCAGTTCTTC.

This clone was detected a few times. CDR3 DNA: TGTGCCAGCAGCCCCGGGACTAGCGGCACAGATACGCAGTATTTT. Its translation is CASSPGTSGTDTQYF. The gene calls are TRBV7-3 and TRBJ2-3; 10 positions match TRBD2. CDR3 size: 15 residues. V was clipped by 5 bases and J by 1 base; unmatched bases: 3. Germline V CDR1 and CDR2: SGHTA, FQGTGA.

The chain has TRBV6-5 and TRBJ2-7, with 7 bases matching TRBD2. Germline V lookup: CDR1 MNHEY, CDR2 SVGAGI. The CDR3 length is 14 residues. The junction had 4 bases not matched to a gene; V was cut back by 5 bases and J by 0 bases. The CDR3 reads CASSTAGNSYEQYF. As DNA, the CDR3 is TGTGCCAGCAGTACAGCGGGAAACTCCTACGAGCAGTACTTC.

This chain connects TRBV7-6 to TRBJ2-2, with 12 bases identical to TRBD1. In germline, CDR1 is SGHVS, CDR2 FNYEAQ. CDR3 length: 15 residues. V gave up 5 bases and J gave up 9 bases; unmatched junction bases: 7. As DNA, the CDR3 is TGTGCCAGCAGCCCCGGGACAGGGGGCGGGAGGGAGCTGTTTTTT. Translating it yields CASSPGTGGGRELFF.

As DNA, the CDR3 is TGTGCCAGCAGCACGGACTCCAAAGAGACCCAGTACTTC. Amino acids: CASSTDSKETQYF. This sequence joins TRBV7-3 and TRBJ2-5, with a weak D call TRBD2 (5 bases). Germline assignment: CDR1 SGHTA and CDR2 FQGTGA. Trimming cost V 5 bases and J 3 bases, with 10 bases left between them. This CDR3 spans 13 amino acids.

The rearrangement joins TRBV7-2 to TRBJ1-2, with D possibly matching TRBD1 (6 bases). Germline V gives CDR1 SGHTA, CDR2 FQGNSA. This CDR3 is built from 14 residues. Trimming left V 2 bases short and J 4 bases short, with 11 bases between. The CDR3: CASSLSGGGYGYTF. The CDR3 nucleotides read TGTGCCAGCAGCTTAAGTGGAGGGGGCTATGGCTACACCTTC. Complete variable domain (other parts from reference TRBV7-2 and TRBJ1-2): GAGVSQSPSNKVTEKGKDVELRCDPISGHTALYWYRQSLGQGLEFLIYFQGNSAPDKSGLPSDRFSAERTGGSVSTLTIQRTQQEDSAVYLCASSLSGGGYGYTFGSGTRLTVV.

In its sample, this clone was seen a few times. The V gene is TRBV7-9, the J gene TRBJ2-5, with TRBD2 as a possible D gene (5 bases). This CDR3 contains 12 residues. The V gene's germline CDR1 is SEHNR and CDR2 FQNEAQ (reference sequence). The CDR3 here is CSSNTGSETQYF. CDR3 nucleotide sequence: TGTTCCTCCAATACGGGATCAGAGACCCAGTACTTC.

The rearrangement joins TRBV6-5 to TRBJ2-5; 8 bases match TRBD1. V trimming: 8 bases; J trimming: 11 bases; junction bases outside the gene matches: 10. The germline CDR1 and CDR2 sequences are MNHEY and SVGAGI. The CDR3 is 12 residues long. The CDR3 loop is CASGKGQGRQYF. The CDR3 DNA follows: TGTGCCAGCGGAAAAGGACAGGGACGGCAGTACTTC.

The J gene is TRBJ2-7, the V gene TRBV5-5; D assignment may be TRBD1 or TRBD2 (5 bases each). This CDR3 comprises 14 residues. Per the germline V gene, CDR1 is SGHKS and CDR2 is YYEKEE (reference sequence). The germline V and J ends were trimmed by 3 bases and 2 bases, with 12 bases remaining between them. In DNA, the CDR3 is TGTGCCAGCAGCTGGGGGTCTGGCCCCTACGAGCAGTACTTC. Its translation: CASSWGSGPYEQYF.